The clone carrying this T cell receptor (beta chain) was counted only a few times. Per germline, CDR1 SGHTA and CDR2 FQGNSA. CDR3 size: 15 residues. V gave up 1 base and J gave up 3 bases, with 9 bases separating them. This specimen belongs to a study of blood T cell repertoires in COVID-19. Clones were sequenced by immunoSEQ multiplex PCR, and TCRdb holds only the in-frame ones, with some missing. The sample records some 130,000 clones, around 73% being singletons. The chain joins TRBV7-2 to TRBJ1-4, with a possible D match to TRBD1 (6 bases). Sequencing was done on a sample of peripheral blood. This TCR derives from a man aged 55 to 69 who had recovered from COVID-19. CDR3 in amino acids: CASSLGGTPNEKLFF. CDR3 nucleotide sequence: TGTGCCAGCAGCTTAGGGGGGACACCTAATGAAAAACTGTTTTTT.